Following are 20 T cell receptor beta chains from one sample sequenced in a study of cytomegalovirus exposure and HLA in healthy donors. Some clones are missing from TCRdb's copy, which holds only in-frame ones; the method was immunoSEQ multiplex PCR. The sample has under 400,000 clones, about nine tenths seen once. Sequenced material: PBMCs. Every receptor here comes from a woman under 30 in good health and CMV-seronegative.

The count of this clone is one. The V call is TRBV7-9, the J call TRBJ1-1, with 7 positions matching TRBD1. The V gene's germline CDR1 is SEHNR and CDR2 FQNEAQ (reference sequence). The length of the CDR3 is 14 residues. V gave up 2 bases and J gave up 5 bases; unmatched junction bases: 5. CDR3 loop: CASSLSTGETEAFF. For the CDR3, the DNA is TGTGCCAGCAGCTTAAGTACAGGGGAGACTGAAGCTTTCTTT.

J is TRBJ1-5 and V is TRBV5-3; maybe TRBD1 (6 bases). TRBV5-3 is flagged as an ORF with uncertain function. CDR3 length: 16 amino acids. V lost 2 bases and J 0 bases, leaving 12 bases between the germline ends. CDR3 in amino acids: CARSFYREGSNQPQHF. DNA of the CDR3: TGTGCCAGAAGCTTTTACAGGGAGGGTAGCAATCAGCCCCAGCATTTT.

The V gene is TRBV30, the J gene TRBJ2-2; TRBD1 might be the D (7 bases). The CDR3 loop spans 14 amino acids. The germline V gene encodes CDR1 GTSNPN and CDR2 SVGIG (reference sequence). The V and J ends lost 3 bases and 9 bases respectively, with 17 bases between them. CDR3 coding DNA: TGTGCCTGGAGGAGGCCAGGGGGAGGCCGGGAGCTGTTTTTT. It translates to CAWRRPGGGRELFF.

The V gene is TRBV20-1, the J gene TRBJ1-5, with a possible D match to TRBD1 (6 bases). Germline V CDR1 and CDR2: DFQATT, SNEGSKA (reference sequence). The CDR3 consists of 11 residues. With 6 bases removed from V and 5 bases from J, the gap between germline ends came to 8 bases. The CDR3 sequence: CSAGGDQPQHF. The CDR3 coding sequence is TGCAGTGCAGGGGGGGATCAGCCCCAGCATTTT.

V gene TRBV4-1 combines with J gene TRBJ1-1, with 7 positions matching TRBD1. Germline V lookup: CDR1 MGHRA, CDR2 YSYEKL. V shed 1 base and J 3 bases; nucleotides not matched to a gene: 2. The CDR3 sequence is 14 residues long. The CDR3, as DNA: TGCGCCAGCAGCCAAGGACAGGGCGACACTGAAGCTTTCTTT. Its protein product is CASSQGQGDTEAFF.

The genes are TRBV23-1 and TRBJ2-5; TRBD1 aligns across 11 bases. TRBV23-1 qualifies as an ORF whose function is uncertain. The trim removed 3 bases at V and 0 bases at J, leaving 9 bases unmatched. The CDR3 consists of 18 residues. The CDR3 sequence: CASSQWTGGSAHQETQYF. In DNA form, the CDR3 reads TGCGCCAGCAGTCAGTGGACAGGGGGCTCGGCCCACCAAGAGACCCAGTACTTC.

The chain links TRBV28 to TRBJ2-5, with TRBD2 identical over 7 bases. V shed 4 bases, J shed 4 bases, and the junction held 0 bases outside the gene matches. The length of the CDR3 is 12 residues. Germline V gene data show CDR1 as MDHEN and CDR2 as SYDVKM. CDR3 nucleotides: TGTGCCAGCAGTTGGGGGGGAGAGACCCAGTACTTC. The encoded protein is CASSWGGETQYF. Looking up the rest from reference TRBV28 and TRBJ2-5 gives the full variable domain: DVKVTQSSRYLVKRTGEKVFLECVQDMDHENMFWYRQDPGLGLRLIYFSYDVKMKEKGDIPEGYSVSREKKERFSLILESASTNQTSMYLCASSWGGETQYFGPGTRLLVL.

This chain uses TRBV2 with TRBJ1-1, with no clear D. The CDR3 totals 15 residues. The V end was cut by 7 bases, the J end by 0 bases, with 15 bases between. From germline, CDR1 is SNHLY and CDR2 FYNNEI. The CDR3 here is CASKVRNTMNTEAFF. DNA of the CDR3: TGTGCCAGCAAAGTACGAAACACAATGAACACTGAAGCTTTCTTT.

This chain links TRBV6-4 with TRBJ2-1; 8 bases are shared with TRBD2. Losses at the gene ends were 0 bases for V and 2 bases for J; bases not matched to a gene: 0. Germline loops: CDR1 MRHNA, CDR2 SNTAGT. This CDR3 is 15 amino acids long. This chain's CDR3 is CASSDSGLAYNEQFF. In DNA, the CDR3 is TGTGCCAGCAGTGACTCGGGACTAGCCTACAATGAGCAGTTCTTC.

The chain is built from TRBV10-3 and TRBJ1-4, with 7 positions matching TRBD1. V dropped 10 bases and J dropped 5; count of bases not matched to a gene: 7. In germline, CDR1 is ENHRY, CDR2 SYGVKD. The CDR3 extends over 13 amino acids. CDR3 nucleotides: TGTGCCAGCGCCGGGACAGAGAATGAAAAACTGTTTTTT. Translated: CASAGTENEKLFF.

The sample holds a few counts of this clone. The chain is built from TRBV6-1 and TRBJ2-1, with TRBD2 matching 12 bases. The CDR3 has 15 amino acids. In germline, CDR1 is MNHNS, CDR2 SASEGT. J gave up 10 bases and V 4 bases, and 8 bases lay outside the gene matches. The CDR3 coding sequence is TGTGCCAGCAGTGGTTCTAGCGGGGGGGCAGAGGAGCAGTTCTTC. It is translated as CASSGSSGGAEEQFF.

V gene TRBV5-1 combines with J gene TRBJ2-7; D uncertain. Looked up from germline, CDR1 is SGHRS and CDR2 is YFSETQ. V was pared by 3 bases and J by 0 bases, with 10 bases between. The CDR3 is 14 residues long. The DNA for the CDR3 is TGCGCCAGCAGCTCGACACGTTCCTCCTACGAGCAGTACTTC. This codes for CASSSTRSSYEQYF.

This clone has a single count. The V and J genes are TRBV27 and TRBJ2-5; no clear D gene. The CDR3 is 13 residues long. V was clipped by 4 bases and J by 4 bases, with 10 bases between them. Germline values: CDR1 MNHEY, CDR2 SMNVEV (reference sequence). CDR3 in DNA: TGTGCCAGCAGTTCAGGCCTGTCAGAGACCCAGTACTTC. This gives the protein CASSSGLSETQYF.

The CDR3 coding sequence is TGTGCCAGCAGCTTAGGAGGAGGGAGGGGTCGGGATCAGCCCCAGCATTTT. As protein: CASSLGGGRGRDQPQHF. The chain carries TRBV7-8 and TRBJ1-5; TRBD1 is a possible D gene (5 bases). Per germline, CDR1 SGHVS and CDR2 FQNEAQ. Trimming shortened V by 1 base and J by 5 bases, and 18 bases separated the two germline ends. This CDR3 is 17 amino acids long.

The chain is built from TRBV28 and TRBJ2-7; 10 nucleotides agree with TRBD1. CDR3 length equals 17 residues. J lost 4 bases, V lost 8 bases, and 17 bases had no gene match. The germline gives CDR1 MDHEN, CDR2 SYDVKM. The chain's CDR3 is CASPPSTGTGEIYEQYF. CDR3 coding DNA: TGTGCCAGCCCCCCCTCGACCGGGACAGGGGAAATTTACGAGCAGTACTTC.

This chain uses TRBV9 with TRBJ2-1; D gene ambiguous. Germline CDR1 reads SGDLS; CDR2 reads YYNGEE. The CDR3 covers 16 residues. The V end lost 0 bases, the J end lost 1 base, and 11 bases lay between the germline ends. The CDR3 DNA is TGTGCCAGCAGCGTAGATTACTCACCTTCCTACAATGAGCAGTTCTTC. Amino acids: CASSVDYSPSYNEQFF.

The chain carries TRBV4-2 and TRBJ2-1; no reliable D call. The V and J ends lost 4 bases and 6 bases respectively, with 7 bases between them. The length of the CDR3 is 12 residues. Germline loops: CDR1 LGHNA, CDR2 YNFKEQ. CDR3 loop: CASSLSSNEQFF. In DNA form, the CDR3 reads TGTGCCAGCAGCCTTTCTTCCAATGAGCAGTTCTTC.

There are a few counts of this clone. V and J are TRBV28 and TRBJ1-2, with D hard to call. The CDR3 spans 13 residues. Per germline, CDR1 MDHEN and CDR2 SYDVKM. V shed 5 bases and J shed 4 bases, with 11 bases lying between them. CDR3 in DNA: TGTGCCAGCAGTCCCGAAACACCCTATGGCTACACCTTC. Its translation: CASSPETPYGYTF.

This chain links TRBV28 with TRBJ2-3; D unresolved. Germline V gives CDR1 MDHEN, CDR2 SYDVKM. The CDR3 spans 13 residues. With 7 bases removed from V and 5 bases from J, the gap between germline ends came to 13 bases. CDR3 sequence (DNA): TGTGCCAGCATGCCAGCGTGGAGAGATACGCAGTATTTT. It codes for CASMPAWRDTQYF.

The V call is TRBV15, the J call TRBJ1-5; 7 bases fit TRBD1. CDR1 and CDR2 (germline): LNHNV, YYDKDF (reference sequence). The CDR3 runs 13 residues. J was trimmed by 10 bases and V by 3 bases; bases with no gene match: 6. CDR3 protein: CATSSEQGRPQHF. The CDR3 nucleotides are TGTGCCACCAGCAGCGAACAGGGGAGACCCCAGCATTTT.